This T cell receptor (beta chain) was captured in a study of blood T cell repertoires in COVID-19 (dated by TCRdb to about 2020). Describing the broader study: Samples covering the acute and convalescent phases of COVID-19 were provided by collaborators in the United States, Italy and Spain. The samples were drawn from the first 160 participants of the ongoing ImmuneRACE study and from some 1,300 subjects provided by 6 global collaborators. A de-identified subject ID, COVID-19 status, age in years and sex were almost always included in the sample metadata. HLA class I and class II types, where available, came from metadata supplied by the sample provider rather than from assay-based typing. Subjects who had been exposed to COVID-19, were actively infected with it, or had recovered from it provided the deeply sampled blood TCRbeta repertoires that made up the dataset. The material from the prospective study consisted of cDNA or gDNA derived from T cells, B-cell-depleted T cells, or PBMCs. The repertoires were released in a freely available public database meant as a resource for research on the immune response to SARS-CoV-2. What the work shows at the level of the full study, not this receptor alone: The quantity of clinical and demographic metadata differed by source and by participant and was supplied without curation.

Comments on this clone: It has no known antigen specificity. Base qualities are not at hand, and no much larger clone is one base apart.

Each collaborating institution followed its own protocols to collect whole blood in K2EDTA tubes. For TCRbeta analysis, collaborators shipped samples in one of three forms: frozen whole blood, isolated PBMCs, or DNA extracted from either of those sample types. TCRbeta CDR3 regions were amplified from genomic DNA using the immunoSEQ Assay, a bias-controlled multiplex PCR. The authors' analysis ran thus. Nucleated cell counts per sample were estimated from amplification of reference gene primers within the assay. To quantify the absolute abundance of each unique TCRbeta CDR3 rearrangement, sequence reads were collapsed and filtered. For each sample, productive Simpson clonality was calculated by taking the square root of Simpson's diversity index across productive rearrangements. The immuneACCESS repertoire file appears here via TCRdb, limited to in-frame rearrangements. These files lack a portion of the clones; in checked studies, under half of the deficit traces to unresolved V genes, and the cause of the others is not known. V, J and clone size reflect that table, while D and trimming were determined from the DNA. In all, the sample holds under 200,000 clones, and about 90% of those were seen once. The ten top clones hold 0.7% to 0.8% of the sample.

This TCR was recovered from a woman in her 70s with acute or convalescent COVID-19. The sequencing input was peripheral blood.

The DNA reads TGTGCCAGCAGCTTAGCGACTAGCGGTCGGGGGTACGAGCAGTACTTC. It codes for CASSLATSGRGYEQYF. This receptor chain uses TRBV7-2 and TRBJ2-7; a stretch of 9 junction bases matches TRBD2. The CDR3, from cysteine to phenylalanine, totals 16 residues. The sequence is cut down to CDR3 DNA, 48 bases in frame from base 1. Trimming accounts for 0 bases at V and 4 bases at J, while the number of junction bases matched to no gene is 7. The germline V gene provides CDR1 SGHTA and CDR2 FQGNSA.